This T cell receptor beta chain was sequenced for a study of breast tumors, draining lymph nodes, adjacent tissues. Samples came from axillary lymph nodes draining the breast cancer. Study-wide points: Findings are consistent with lymph node origin and intratumoral expansion of most tumor T cells. Tumor TCR diversity was below lymph nodes but above nontumor tissue.

V gave up 3 bases and J gave up 10 bases; unmatched junction bases: 10. CDR1 LNHDA and CDR2 SQIVND come from the germline V gene (reference sequence). The CDR3 sequence is 15 residues long. TCRdb re-derived calls from the multiplex PCR reads in MiXCR, one entry per CDR3 protein. The sample lists about 200,000 distinct CDR3 sequences, 34% seen once, with about 3.3% in the top ten. This clonotype was recorded many times. Its target is unknown. J is TRBJ2-3 and V is TRBV19; 10 bases line up with TRBD2. The specimen was axillary lymph node tissue. The receptor was derived from a female donor with breast cancer. Some clones in this sample may be carry-over from other donors' samples. CDR3 DNA: TGTGCCAGTAGTATTAGTAGCGGGGGGCTGGCGGCGCAGTATTTT. This codes for CASSISSGGLAAQYF.